This T cell receptor beta chain was sequenced during a study of cytomegalovirus exposure and HLA in healthy donors. Study-wide results and limits: Rare TCR sequences predominated, though certain public TCRs were found in many donors. Previous analysis showed most TCR beta V segments were productive about 87% or about 30% of the time.

The PCR contained 60 Vbeta and 13 Jbeta primers. Clones were sequenced by immunoSEQ multiplex PCR, and TCRdb holds only the in-frame ones, with some missing. In total, the table holds about 53,000 clones. As regards this clone: Its target is not known.

The V end lost 3 bases, the J end lost 1 base, and 15 bases lay between the germline ends. CDR3 length: 16 residues. In germline, CDR1 is MNHEY, CDR2 SMNVEV (reference sequence). This TCR derives from a man younger than 35 in good health and CMV-seropositive. The specimen sequenced was PBMCs. V gene TRBV27 combines with J gene TRBJ2-5; TRBD1 is a possible D gene (5 bases). This chain's CDR3 is CASSFGHQGPQETQYF. In DNA form, the CDR3 reads TGTGCCAGCAGTTTCGGACACCAGGGCCCCCAAGAGACCCAGTACTTC.